Sequencing of this T cell receptor beta chain was carried out in a study of blood T cell repertoires in COVID-19. Looking at the study overall: Sites in the United States, Italy and Spain provided acute and convalescent COVID-19 samples.

Under the authors' procedure: By means of reference gene primer amplification, nucleated cell counts were estimated. Profiled with immunoSEQ multiplex PCR; TCRdb holds only in-frame clones, not every one. From that table come the V and J calls and clone size; the DNA was used to work out D and trimming. The table has 140,000 or so clones, approximately 88% seen once. The sequence was obtained from a woman aged 45-60 years with acute or convalescent COVID-19. The material sequenced was peripheral blood.

The CDR3 DNA reads TGTGCCAGCAGCCTGGGACTAGCGGTCCAGGGGGAGGTTCAGTACTTC. Translated, it gives CASSLGLAVQGEVQYF. The chain recombines TRBV5-4 with TRBJ2-4; 11 bases match TRBD2. Per the germline V gene, CDR1 is SGHNT and CDR2 is YYREEE (reference sequence). With 4 bases clipped from V and 11 bases from J, the junction kept 14 bases outside the gene matches. The CDR3 is 16 residues long.